A single sample is the source of the 14 T cell receptor beta chains below, sequenced in a study of blood T cell repertoires in COVID-19. Sequenced by immunoSEQ multiplex PCR; TCRdb stores in-frame clones only, minus some. Of roughly 120,000 clones listed, about 84% are singletons. The specimen was peripheral blood. The receptors were gathered from a human donor in a cohort sampled during active COVID-19.

This clone was seen once. The chain joins TRBV30 to TRBJ2-4; 7 bases align to TRBD2. Germline CDR1 is GTSNPN and CDR2 is SVGIG (reference sequence). The V gene end was trimmed by 2 bases and the J gene end by 0 bases; junction bases not matched to a gene: 16. The CDR3 covers 19 residues. Here the CDR3 reads CAWSIGHGGSGPAKNIQYF. The DNA of the CDR3 is TGTGCCTGGAGTATAGGGCACGGCGGGAGTGGTCCAGCCAAAAACATTCAGTACTTC.

This chain connects TRBV27 to TRBJ2-2, with 10 bases identical to TRBD2. The germline gives CDR1 MNHEY, CDR2 SMNVEV (reference sequence). V shed 6 bases and J 6 bases; nucleotides not matched to a gene: 16. This CDR3 is 18 amino acids long. CDR3 loop: CASRFRGLALAGAGELFF. The CDR3 bases are TGTGCCAGCAGATTTAGGGGGTTGGCTCTAGCGGGAGCCGGGGAGCTGTTTTTT.

The chain is built from TRBV6-2 or TRBV6-3 and TRBJ2-1; 11 positions agree with TRBD2. With V trimmed by 6 bases and J by 5 bases, 12 bases remained unmatched. This CDR3 contains 17 residues. The V gene's germline CDR1 is MNHEY and CDR2 SVGEGT. For the CDR3, the DNA is TGTGCCAGCAGCCCTGGGCTTGGGACTAGCGGCGACAATGAGCAGTTCTTC. Translated, it gives CASSPGLGTSGDNEQFF.

The chain has TRBV7-6 and TRBJ2-7, with D perhaps TRBD2 (6 bases). The length of the CDR3 is 15 residues. Deletions cut 6 bases from V and 1 base from J, with 16 bases between. Germline-derived CDR1 and CDR2 are SGHVS and FNYEAQ. The CDR3 nucleotides read TGTGCCAGCAGTTCGAGCGGGCGCTTTTCCTACGAGCAGTACTTC. The encoded protein is CASSSSGRFSYEQYF.

This clone has just a few counts. The chain carries TRBV19 and TRBJ2-7; TRBD1 matches 9 bases. The CDR3 runs to 14 residues. Germline V lookup: CDR1 LNHDA, CDR2 SQIVND (reference sequence). V lost 10 bases to trimming and J lost 3 bases; unmatched junction nucleotides: 10. The CDR3 spells CATSIGTGRYEQYF. Written as DNA, the CDR3 is TGTGCCACCTCGATCGGGACAGGGCGCTACGAGCAGTACTTC.

The chain employs TRBV28 and TRBJ1-1; tentative D call: TRBD1 (6 bases). V was shortened by 3 bases and J by 3 bases, with 20 bases between the two germline ends. Germline loops: CDR1 MDHEN, CDR2 SYDVKM. There are 17 residues in the CDR3. CDR3 loop: CASSFQGRVTGDTEAFF. CDR3 sequence (DNA): TGTGCCAGCAGTTTTCAGGGGAGGGTCACGGGGGACACTGAAGCTTTCTTT.

In this sample, this clone turned up a few times. This chain joins TRBV7-3 and TRBJ2-1; TRBD2 matches 14 bases. V lost 5 bases and J lost 4; bases outside the gene matches: 16. The V gene's germline CDR1 is SGHTA and CDR2 FQGTGA. The length of the CDR3 is 20 residues. CDR3 DNA sequence: TGTGCCAGCAGCCCCAAGTCGGGGACTAGCGGGAGAGGGAGGTACAATGAGCAGTTCTTC. Its translation: CASSPKSGTSGRGRYNEQFF.

In this sample, this clone turned up once. The rearrangement links TRBV7-2 to TRBJ1-1; TRBD1 matches at 8 bases. The CDR3 is 15 residues long. V trimming: 2 bases; J trimming: 0 bases; junction bases outside the gene matches: 2. Per germline, CDR1 SGHTA and CDR2 FQGNSA. In DNA, the CDR3 is TGTGCCAGCAGCTTACAGGGGGCTCTGAACACTGAAGCTTTCTTT. Its translation: CASSLQGALNTEAFF. Variable domain in full (rest from reference TRBV7-2 and TRBJ1-1): GAGVSQSPSNKVTEKGKDVELRCDPISGHTALYWYRQSLGQGLEFLIYFQGNSAPDKSGLPSDRFSAERTGGSVSTLTIQRTQQEDSAVYLCASSLQGALNTEAFFGQGTRLTVV.

The CDR3 DNA reads as TGCGCCAGCAGCTTGGAGGGCAGGGGGAAGACTAGAAACACCATATATTTT. Translating it yields CASSLEGRGKTRNTIYF. The rearrangement joins TRBV5-1 to TRBJ1-3; 7 bases align to TRBD1. CDR1 and CDR2 from the germline V gene are SGHRS and YFSETQ. The CDR3 runs to 17 residues. V shed 0 bases, J shed 5 bases, and the junction held 11 bases outside the gene matches.

The chain links TRBV18 to TRBJ2-5, with 9 nucleotides matching TRBD2. The germline V gene encodes CDR1 KGHSH and CDR2 LQKENI. Germline trimming cut 5 bases from V and 2 bases from J; bases unmatched to any gene: 3. This CDR3 spans 14 amino acids. This CDR3 reads CASSALAGQETQYF. The CDR3 DNA follows: TGTGCCAGCTCAGCTCTAGCGGGACAAGAGACCCAGTACTTC.

J is TRBJ2-3 and V is TRBV18, with 7 bases lining up with TRBD2. The CDR3 has 16 amino acids. V was pared by 0 bases and J by 2 bases, with 5 bases of the junction left unmatched. CDR1 is KGHSH and CDR2 is LQKENI in the germline V gene. The CDR3 nucleotides are TGTGCCAGCTCACCACCGGGGGGGTTCCTCACAGATACGCAGTATTTT. Translating gives CASSPPGGFLTDTQYF.

The table lists this clone with a count of one. The chain recombines TRBV18 with TRBJ1-1; TRBD1 might be the D (5 bases). The CDR3 has 16 amino acids. Trimming stripped 3 bases from V and 2 bases from J, with 16 bases between. Per the germline V gene, CDR1 is KGHSH and CDR2 is LQKENI. CDR3 DNA sequence: TGTGCCAGCTCACCTGCGGATAAAGGGACTAACACTGAAGCTTTCTTT. This gives the protein CASSPADKGTNTEAFF.

Only a few counts were recorded for this clone. The chain carries TRBV19 and TRBJ2-7, with no clear D. Trimming stripped 4 bases from V and 3 bases from J, with 16 bases between. The CDR3 spans 15 residues. CDR1 is LNHDA and CDR2 is SQIVND in the germline V gene (reference sequence). CDR3 nucleotides: TGTGCCAGTAGTAACGCGGCGCTGAAAGGCTACGAGCAGTACTTC. Translated: CASSNAALKGYEQYF. The variable domain in full, completed from reference TRBV19 and TRBJ2-7, reads DGGITQSPKYLFRKEGQNVTLSCEQNLNHDAMYWYRQDPGQGLRLIYYSQIVNDFQKGDIAEGYSVSREKKESFPLTVTSAQKNPTAFYLCASSNAALKGYEQYFGPGTRLTVT.

This clone was observed a few times. V and J are TRBV7-2 and TRBJ1-3; 11 nucleotides match TRBD1. V lost 3 bases to trimming and J lost 3 bases; unmatched junction nucleotides: 10. The CDR3 is 18 amino acids. Germline V lookup: CDR1 SGHTA, CDR2 FQGNSA. CDR3 loop: CASSFRDRGNLRGNTIYF. In nucleotides, the CDR3 is TGTGCCAGCAGCTTCCGGGACAGGGGGAACTTGCGTGGAAACACCATATATTTT.